These 28 T cell receptor beta chains were sequenced from one sample in a study of T cells in Graves' hyperthyroidism and ophthalmopathy. Amplification of TCR beta CDR3 regions was performed using RNA transcripts as template. HTBI primers were used for first-round RT-PCR of the TCR CDR3. From the multiplex PCR reads, TCRdb called clonotypes with MiXCR, one entry per CDR3 protein. The sample has a few hundred thousand distinct CDR3 sequences, 15% to 17% seen once. The sample taken for sequencing was blood. The origin of the receptors is a young woman with Graves' hyperthyroidism.

The chain is built from TRBV12-3 or TRBV12-4 and TRBJ1-2, with 8 bases that match TRBD1. V lost 3 bases, J lost 8 bases, and 14 bases stayed unmatched. The CDR3 sequence is 16 residues long. Here the CDR3 DNA reads TGTGCCAGCAGTTTGCCAGGATCCAGGGGGCGGAAGGGCTACACCTTC. Residues: CASSLPGSRGRKGYTF.

This clonotype has ten or more counts. The J gene is TRBJ1-5, the V gene TRBV30, with TRBD1 matching over 8 bases. The CDR3 loop spans 14 amino acids. V shed 4 bases and J 6 bases; nucleotides not matched to a gene: 8. Looked up from germline, CDR1 is GTSNPN and CDR2 is SVGIG (reference sequence). In DNA, the CDR3 is TGTGCCTGGAAAGGACAGGGTTTTTCTCAGCCCCAGCATTTT. Translating it yields CAWKGQGFSQPQHF.

This clonotype was counted many times. V usage is TRBV18 and J usage is TRBJ2-5; 12 bases agree with TRBD2. The ends lost 3 bases at V and 1 base at J; junction bases unmatched: 3. The CDR3 totals 16 residues. Germline V gene sequence: CDR1 KGHSH, CDR2 LQKENI. CDR3 residues: CASSPWTSGIQETQYF. CDR3 DNA: TGTGCCAGCTCACCTTGGACTAGCGGGATCCAAGAGACCCAGTACTTC.

This chain links TRBV6-1 with TRBJ1-2; D is perhaps TRBD1 (5 bases). The CDR3 loop spans 15 amino acids. Germline loops: CDR1 MNHNS, CDR2 SASEGT. The V end lost 4 bases, the J end lost 3 bases, and 15 bases lay between the germline ends. Here the CDR3 reads CASSGGEGSDYGYTF. The CDR3 DNA sequence: TGTGCCAGCAGTGGGGGGGAAGGTTCTGACTATGGCTACACCTTC.

This clonotype was seen repeatedly, ten times or more. The chain joins TRBV2 to TRBJ1-6, with 7 bases fitting TRBD1. This CDR3 is 15 amino acids long. V trimming: 3 bases; J trimming: 7 bases; junction bases outside the gene matches: 6. The germline gives CDR1 SNHLY, CDR2 FYNNEI. CDR3 residues: CASSDLGTANSPLHF. In nucleotides, the CDR3 is TGTGCCAGCAGTGATCTTGGGACAGCCAATTCACCCCTCCACTTT.

This clonotype was found a few times. The chain uses TRBV14 and TRBJ2-3, with a tentative D call TRBD2 (6 bases). CDR3 length equals 16 residues. Per germline, CDR1 SGHDN and CDR2 FVKESK. V shed 3 bases and J shed 0 bases, with 13 bases lying between them. The DNA for the CDR3 is TGTGCCAGCAGCCAGGGAGGCGGGATGAGCACAGATACGCAGTATTTT. This codes for CASSQGGGMSTDTQYF.

Ten or more counts support this clonotype. The junction shows a germline mismatch at one end, possibly a read error. CDR3 sequence reads: CASSEEGGGNQPQHF. The CDR3 region has the DNA TGTGCCAGCAGCGAAGAGGGGGGAGGCAATCAGCCCCAGCATTTT. The chain has TRBV2 and TRBJ1-5, with TRBD1 as a possible D gene (6 bases). CDR3 size: 15 residues. Germline V gene sequence: CDR1 SNHLY, CDR2 FYNNEI.

The table lists this clonotype with a few counts. The chain recombines TRBV20-1 with TRBJ1-2; D is unclear. The germline V gene encodes CDR1 DFQATT and CDR2 SNEGSKA (reference sequence). The CDR3 totals 14 residues. Trimming stripped 6 bases from V and 5 bases from J, with 19 bases between. In DNA form, the CDR3 reads TGCAGTGCCAGCAGTCGGGTGGGCGGTTATGGCTACACCTTC. It is translated as CSASSRVGGYGYTF.

The V call is TRBV24-1, the J call TRBJ2-1; D possibly corresponds to TRBD1 (5 bases). V lost 5 bases and J 8 bases, leaving 12 bases between the germline ends. Per the germline V gene, CDR1 is KGHDR and CDR2 is SFDVKD. The CDR3 is made up of 13 amino acids. The CDR3 is CATSARQGDEQFF. CDR3 coding DNA: TGTGCCACCAGTGCCCGCCAAGGGGATGAGCAGTTCTTC.

Many counts were recorded for this clonotype. V usage is TRBV5-8 and J usage is TRBJ2-2; 8 nucleotides match TRBD2. The CDR3 extends over 15 amino acids. Germline loops: CDR1 SGHTS, CDR2 YDEGEE. J gave up 1 base and V 3 bases, and 2 bases lay outside the gene matches. CDR3 sequence reads: CASSSGGWNTGELFF. In DNA form, the CDR3 reads TGTGCCAGCAGCTCGGGAGGGTGGAACACCGGGGAGCTGTTTTTT.

In this sample, this clonotype turned up many times. V usage is TRBV6-6 and J usage is TRBJ2-7; no firm D call. V dropped 0 bases and J dropped 2 bases, with 8 bases sitting between them. Germline assignment: CDR1 MNHNY and CDR2 SVGAGI (reference sequence). The CDR3 runs to 14 residues. The CDR3 here is CASSYSDVTYEQYF. The CDR3 nucleotides are TGTGCCAGCAGTTACTCCGACGTCACCTACGAGCAGTACTTC.

This clonotype was observed at least ten times. The chain has TRBV12-3 or TRBV12-4 and TRBJ2-1; D tentatively fits TRBD1 or TRBD2 (5 bases each). V was clipped by 3 bases and J by 3 bases, with 12 bases between them. The CDR3 has 15 residues. The CDR3 loop is CASSFGGEVYNEQFF. CDR3 coding DNA: TGTGCCAGCAGTTTTGGGGGAGAGGTCTACAATGAGCAGTTCTTC.

This clonotype was seen many times. The V and J genes are TRBV6-1 and TRBJ2-3; D is perhaps TRBD2 (7 bases). The CDR3 contains 16 residues. Germline-derived CDR1 and CDR2 are MNHNS and SASEGT. Trimming shortened V by 5 bases and J by 5 bases, and 20 bases separated the two germline ends. The CDR3 loop is CASSPVGGGLGDTQYF. CDR3 sequence (DNA): TGTGCCAGCAGTCCGGTTGGGGGGGGGCTGGGAGATACGCAGTATTTT.

This clonotype was seen repeatedly, ten times or more. The chain has TRBV5-6 and TRBJ2-7, with a weak D call TRBD1 (5 bases). Germline CDR1 reads SGHDT; CDR2 reads YYEEEE. The CDR3 has 14 residues. Trimming stripped 1 base from V and 7 bases from J, with 15 bases between. CDR3 nucleotides: TGTGCCAGCAGCTTGAGGCAGGGCTCGCGGGAGCAGTACTTC. Amino acids: CASSLRQGSREQYF. Using reference TRBV5-6 and TRBJ2-7 for the parts outside the CDR3, the full variable domain is DAGVTQSPTHLIKTRGQQVTLRCSPKSGHDTVSWYQQALGQGPQFIFQYYEEEERQRGNFPDRFSGHQFPNYSSELNVNALLLGDSALYLCASSLRQGSREQYFGPGTRLTVT.

The V and J genes are TRBV27 and TRBJ2-6; 12 positions agree with TRBD1. Germline V gives CDR1 MNHEY, CDR2 SMNVEV (reference sequence). V was clipped by 6 bases and J by 3 bases; unmatched bases: 3. The CDR3 is 16 residues long. The CDR3 here is CASRGQGANGANVLTF. The CDR3 nucleotides are TGTGCCAGCAGGGGACAGGGGGCTAATGGGGCCAACGTCCTGACTTTC. Full variable domain (missing parts from reference TRBV27 and TRBJ2-6): EAQVTQNPRYLITVTGKKLTVTCSQNMNHEYMSWYRQDPGLGLRQIYYSMNVEVTDKGDVPEGYKVSRKEKRNFPLILESPSPNQTSLYFCASRGQGANGANVLTFGAGSRLTVL.

A few counts support this clonotype. This rearrangement joins TRBV28 to TRBJ2-1, with 7 bases identical to TRBD1. CDR1 MDHEN and CDR2 SYDVKM come from the germline V gene. This CDR3 region has 13 residues. The junction had 7 bases not matched to a gene; V was cut back by 7 bases and J by 7 bases. CDR3 nucleotide sequence: TGTGCCAGCACTCCGGCGACAGGGAATGAGCAGTTCTTC. Protein sequence: CASTPATGNEQFF.

The genes are TRBV19 and TRBJ2-2; 10 positions match TRBD1. The CDR3 length is 14 residues. Losses at the gene ends were 5 bases for V and 6 bases for J; bases not matched to a gene: 3. The V gene's germline CDR1 is LNHDA and CDR2 SQIVND (reference sequence). CDR3 region: CASSQGTGAGELFF. As DNA, the CDR3 is TGTGCCAGTAGTCAGGGGACAGGGGCCGGGGAGCTGTTTTTT.

This clonotype was detected many times. This chain links TRBV7-9 with TRBJ2-5; TRBD2 might be the D (6 bases). The CDR3 extends over 16 amino acids. The germline gives CDR1 SEHNR, CDR2 FQNEAQ (reference sequence). Trimming took off 4 bases at V and 4 bases at J, with 19 bases between the two ends. The CDR3: CASSYGLGEVRETQYF. The DNA for the CDR3 is TGTGCCAGCAGCTATGGTTTAGGGGAGGTGAGAGAGACCCAGTACTTC.

J is TRBJ2-5 and V is TRBV5-1; TRBD2 agrees at 8 bases. CDR1 and CDR2 from the germline V gene are SGHRS and YFSETQ. The CDR3 spans 15 residues. With V trimmed by 0 bases and J by 5 bases, 6 bases remained unmatched. The CDR3 bases are TGCGCCAGCAGCTTGGTTAGCGGGGATCGGGAGACCCAGTACTTC. The encoded protein is CASSLVSGDRETQYF.

This clonotype was observed a handful of times. This could be a read error, since a much larger clone is one nucleotide away. The chain uses TRBV11-1 and TRBJ2-1; D might be TRBD1 or TRBD2, each matching 5 bases. CDR3 length equals 12 residues. Germline assignment: CDR1 SGHAT and CDR2 FQDESV (reference sequence). V lost 8 bases, J lost 6 bases, and 11 bases lay in between. CDR3 DNA: TGTGCCAGCGGCTCCGGGACCAATGAGCAGTTCTTC. This codes for CASGSGTNEQFF.

The rearrangement joins TRBV5-1 to TRBJ2-3; weak D call: TRBD2 (6 bases). V was clipped by 2 bases and J by 2 bases, with 12 bases between them. This CDR3 comprises 15 residues. Germline loops: CDR1 SGHRS, CDR2 YFSETQ. CDR3 sequence reads: CASSFISSVTDTQYF. DNA of the CDR3: TGCGCCAGCAGCTTTATATCTAGCGTCACAGATACGCAGTATTTT.

This clonotype was observed at least ten times. V usage is TRBV5-6 and J usage is TRBJ1-1, with no clear D. Germline CDR1 and CDR2: SGHDT and YYEEEE. This CDR3 has 15 amino acids. Trimming took off 1 base at V and 0 bases at J, with 10 bases between the two ends. Here the CDR3 reads CASSLYSGLNTEAFF. DNA of the CDR3: TGTGCCAGCAGCTTGTATAGTGGCCTGAACACTGAAGCTTTCTTT.

This chain connects TRBV27 to TRBJ2-3; a possible D gene is TRBD2 (6 bases). Per the germline V gene, CDR1 is MNHEY and CDR2 is SMNVEV (reference sequence). The CDR3 has 16 residues. Trimming removed 5 bases from V and 0 bases from J, with 15 bases in between. The CDR3 region is CASSTTGTYSTDTQYF. As DNA, the CDR3 is TGTGCCAGCAGTACAACCGGGACTTATAGCACAGATACGCAGTATTTT.

This clonotype showed up many times. The rearrangement uses TRBV6-1 and TRBJ2-6; perhaps TRBD1 as D (6 bases). CDR3 size: 17 residues. CDR1 and CDR2 from the germline V gene are MNHNS and SASEGT. V was pared by 7 bases and J by 2 bases, with 18 bases between. The CDR3 protein is CASMRGQTTAGANVLTF. The CDR3 DNA follows: TGTGCCAGCATGCGCGGACAGACTACTGCTGGGGCCAACGTCCTGACTTTC.

This clonotype was counted at least ten times. The chain uses TRBV11-2 and TRBJ2-3; D is perhaps TRBD1 or TRBD2 (5 bases each). Germline V gives CDR1 SGHAT, CDR2 FQNNGV. Trimming left V 4 bases short and J 6 bases short, with 26 bases between. The length of the CDR3 is 18 residues. The CDR3 region is CASSSSGTMGFLRDTQYF. The CDR3 DNA reads as TGTGCCAGCAGCTCTTCCGGGACGATGGGGTTCCTTAGGGATACGCAGTATTTT. Full variable domain (remainder filled in from reference TRBV11-2 and TRBJ2-3): EAGVAQSPRYKIIEKRQSVAFWCNPISGHATLYWYQQILGQGPKLLIQFQNNGVVDDSQLPKDRFSAERLKGVDSTLKIQPAKLEDSAVYLCASSSSGTMGFLRDTQYFGPGTRLTVL.

At least ten counts were recorded for this clonotype. The chain uses TRBV28 and TRBJ2-5; 8 positions match TRBD1. The CDR3 consists of 13 residues. J gave up 4 bases and V 5 bases, and 3 bases lay outside the gene matches. Germline values: CDR1 MDHEN, CDR2 SYDVKM. The CDR3 reads CASSSGQGETQYF. CDR3 sequence (DNA): TGTGCCAGCAGTAGCGGACAGGGAGAGACCCAGTACTTC.

This clonotype was recorded many times. The CDR3 sequence is CASSFGAGTSETQYF. CDR3 bases: TGTGCCAGCAGTTTCGGGGCAGGGACCTCAGAGACCCAGTACTTC. The rearrangement joins TRBV12-3 or TRBV12-4 to TRBJ2-5; D might be TRBD1 or TRBD2, each matching 5 bases. The length of the CDR3 is 15 residues. The V end was cut by 3 bases, the J end by 4 bases, with 15 bases between.

This clonotype was seen many times. The chain is built from TRBV30 and TRBJ1-2, with a tentative D call TRBD1 (6 bases). CDR1 is GTSNPN, CDR2 SVGIG, per germline (reference sequence). The CDR3 loop spans 12 amino acids. Trimming cost V 3 bases and J 4 bases, with 9 bases left between them. CDR3 sequence: CAWRQGLYGYTF. Here the CDR3 DNA reads TGTGCCTGGAGACAGGGACTCTATGGCTACACCTTC.